This record concerns one T cell receptor beta chain sequence. The antigen remains unidentified. Sequencing used cDNA as its template, made by extracting RNA and reverse transcribing it. The method was immunoSEQ multiplex PCR; TCRdb's version includes in-frame clones alone and lacks a portion of them. The data contain approximately 160,000 clones, around three fifths of them singletons. Treatment here: oral pan-JAK inhibitor, 5-10 mg twice daily. This CDR3 has 15 amino acids. V shed 1 base and J shed 6 bases, with 15 bases lying between them. Looked up from germline, CDR1 is SEHNR and CDR2 is FQNEAQ (reference sequence). The sample originates from a study of CD8+ T cells in alopecia areata. General observations from the study: Within the top 100, expanded CD8+ clones significantly decreased with tofacitinib, as did scalp clonality. In scalp and blood, many expanded lesional clones persisted during tofacitinib.

This sequence was found in a human donor with alopecia areata. The chain joins TRBV7-9 to TRBJ1-1; D may be TRBD1 (6 bases). This material consisted of CD4+ T cells sorted from blood, taken at week 24, from a patient treated with tofacitinib. CDR3 bases: TGTGCCAGCAGCTTAGTGCAGGGGCTGGAGGCTGAAGCTTTCTTT. Translating gives CASSLVQGLEAEAFF. Full variable domain (outside the CDR3, taken from reference TRBV7-9 and TRBJ1-1): DTGVSQNPRHKITKRGQNVTFRCDPISEHNRLYWYRQTLGQGPEFLTYFQNEAQLEKSRLLSDRFSAERPKGSFSTLEIQRTEQGDSAMYLCASSLVQGLEAEAFFGQGTRLTVV.